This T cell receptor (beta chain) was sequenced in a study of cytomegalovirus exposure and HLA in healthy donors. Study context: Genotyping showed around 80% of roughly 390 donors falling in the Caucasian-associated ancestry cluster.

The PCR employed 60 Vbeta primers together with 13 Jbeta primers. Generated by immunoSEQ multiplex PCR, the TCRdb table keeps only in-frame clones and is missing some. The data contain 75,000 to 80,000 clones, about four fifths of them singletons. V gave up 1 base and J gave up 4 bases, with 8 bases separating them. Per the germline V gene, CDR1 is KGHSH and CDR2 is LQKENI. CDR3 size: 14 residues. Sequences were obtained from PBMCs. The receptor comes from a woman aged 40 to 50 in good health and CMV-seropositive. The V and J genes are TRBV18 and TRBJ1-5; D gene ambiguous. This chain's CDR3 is CASSPLGFNQPQHF. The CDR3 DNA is TGTGCCAGCTCACCACTCGGGTTTAATCAGCCCCAGCATTTT.